These T cell receptor beta chains were read from a single sample in a study of radiation and T cells in renal cell carcinoma. Only in-frame clones appear in the TCRdb table, and some are missing; sequencing was by immunoSEQ multiplex PCR. The sample includes approximately 94,000 clones, 82% of them seen just once. The sequenced sample was blood, obtained from a patient whose treatment included radiotherapy and nephrectomy. Receptors originate from a man aged 55 to 70 with renal cell carcinoma. Each CDR3 is given with its conserved first and last residue. D genes are given only for firm matches. The size field is filled for only some rows; it gives once, few, many or a size class.

V gene,clone size,D gene,J gene,CDR3 protein,CDR3 DNA
TRBV5-1,.,TRBD1,TRBJ2-5,CASSPQRDREETQYF,TGCGCCAGCAGCCCACAACGGGACAGGGAAGAGACCCAGTACTTC
TRBV28,.,TRBD2,TRBJ2-7,CASSLRGSKQYF,TGTGCCAGCAGTTTACGCGGGAGTAAGCAGTACTTC
TRBV6-1,.,TRBD2,TRBJ2-3,CATDWTSGRAGAQYF,TGTGCCACCGATTGGACTAGCGGGAGGGCCGGGGCGCAGTATTTT
TRBV4-2,.,.,TRBJ1-2,CASSLQDRSNYGYTF,TGTGCCAGCAGCCTACAAGACCGGTCGAACTATGGCTACACCTTC
TRBV5-8,.,.,TRBJ2-7,CAFRSRGVDEQYF,TGTGCCTTCCGTTCGAGAGGGGTGGACGAGCAGTACTTC
TRBV10-3,.,.,TRBJ1-1,CAISGGSENTEAFF,TGTGCCATCAGTGGAGGCTCGGAGAACACTGAAGCTTTCTTT
TRBV5-8,once,TRBD1,TRBJ1-1,CASSLGTGGADTEAFF,TGTGCCAGCAGCTTAGGGACAGGGGGCGCGGACACTGAAGCTTTCTTT
TRBV27,.,.,TRBJ2-6,CASSLSSPTGANVLTF,TGTGCCAGCAGTTTATCCTCTCCTACTGGGGCCAACGTCCTGACTTTC
TRBV14,.,TRBD1,TRBJ1-6,CASSSLGTGDNSPLHF,TGTGCCAGCAGCTCCCTTGGGACAGGGGATAATTCACCCCTCCACTTT
TRBV15,.,.,TRBJ2-1,CATRGDNEQFF,TGTGCCACGAGAGGCGACAATGAGCAGTTCTTC
TRBV4-1,.,TRBD1,TRBJ1-1,CASSHPGQGGRTEAFF,TGCGCCAGCAGCCACCCTGGACAGGGGGGTCGGACTGAAGCTTTCTTT
TRBV28,.,TRBD2,TRBJ2-3,CASRGRAPRSGSTDTQYF,TGTGCCAGCAGAGGCAGGGCTCCACGTAGCGGGAGCACAGATACGCAGTATTTT
TRBV7-9,once,.,TRBJ2-2,CASSLTGNTGELFF,TGTGCCAGCAGCTTGACAGGGAACACCGGGGAGCTGTTTTTT
TRBV11-3,.,.,TRBJ2-7,CASSLGRASGEQYF,TGTGCCAGCAGCTTAGGCCGGGCTTCCGGCGAGCAGTACTTC
TRBV29-1,.,TRBD1,TRBJ2-3,CSVDTAGGDTQYF,TGCAGCGTTGATACGGCAGGGGGAGATACGCAGTATTTT
TRBV5-4,medium-sized,.,TRBJ1-2,CASSTRQTDGYTF,TGTGCCAGCAGCACGCGACAGACCGATGGCTACACCTTC
TRBV29-1,.,TRBD1,TRBJ2-1,CSVDWTARTGYNEQFF,TGCAGCGTTGATTGGACCGCCAGGACAGGATACAATGAGCAGTTCTTC
TRBV23-1,.,TRBD1,TRBJ2-7,CARPKPGQGEEQYF,TGCGCCAGGCCAAAACCGGGACAGGGTGAAGAGCAGTACTTC
TRBV10-1,.,.,TRBJ2-3,CATADPSTDTQYF,TGCGCCACCGCAGACCCCAGCACAGATACGCAGTATTTT
TRBV19,.,.,TRBJ1-5,CASSPPDLGRQPQHF,TGTGCCAGTAGTCCCCCGGACCTGGGACGTCAGCCCCAGCATTTT
TRBV4-3,.,TRBD2,TRBJ2-5,CASSQAGGETQYF,TGCGCCAGCAGCCAAGCGGGAGGAGAGACCCAGTACTTC
TRBV25-1,.,TRBD1,TRBJ1-4,CASRQGAREKLFF,TGTGCCAGCAGACAGGGGGCCAGGGAAAAACTGTTTTTT
TRBV6-1,.,.,TRBJ1-1,CASLLTGLNTEAFF,TGTGCCAGCTTATTGACAGGTTTAAACACTGAAGCTTTCTTT
TRBV10-3,.,.,TRBJ2-1,CAISDRILDEQFF,TGTGCCATCAGTGATAGGATACTGGATGAGCAGTTCTTC
TRBV10-3,.,TRBD2,TRBJ2-3,CAITPGLAHTDTQYF,TGTGCCATCACTCCCGGACTAGCCCACACAGATACGCAGTATTTT
TRBV6-5,few,TRBD1,TRBJ2-2,CASSWGTANTGELFF,TGTGCCAGCAGTTGGGGGACAGCGAACACCGGGGAGCTGTTTTTT
TRBV5-1,.,.,TRBJ2-1,CASTLAAYNEQFF,TGCGCCAGTACACTAGCAGCCTACAATGAGCAGTTCTTC
TRBV6-5,once,.,TRBJ1-1,CASSYARNTEAFF,TGTGCCAGCAGTTACGCCCGAAACACTGAAGCTTTCTTT
TRBV27,.,.,TRBJ2-1,CASKADSSYNEQFF,TGTGCCAGCAAGGCGGACAGCTCCTACAATGAGCAGTTCTTC
TRBV6-1,.,.,TRBJ1-4,CASSEGLRGNLIEKLFF,TGTGCCAGCAGTGAAGGCCTCCGCGGGAACCTTATTGAAAAACTGTTTTTT
TRBV14,.,TRBD1,TRBJ2-2,CASSQVRGSPGELFF,TGTGCCAGCAGCCAGGTCAGGGGGTCGCCCGGGGAGCTGTTTTTT
TRBV12-5,.,TRBD2,TRBJ2-7,CASGNSGRPYEQYF,TGTGCTAGTGGCAATAGCGGGAGGCCATACGAGCAGTACTTC
TRBV7-9,.,TRBD2,TRBJ2-3,CASSLAGGRADTQYF,TGTGCCAGCAGCTTAGCGGGAGGGCGGGCAGATACGCAGTATTTT
TRBV5-1,.,.,TRBJ2-1,CASSSPALGVYEQFF,TGCGCCAGCAGCTCACCCGCGTTGGGAGTTTATGAGCAGTTCTTC
TRBV10-1,.,.,TRBJ2-7,CASSGALSSYEQYF,TGCGCCAGCAGTGGGGCATTAAGCTCCTACGAGCAGTACTTC
TRBV28,.,.,TRBJ1-1,CASSLRQGEAFF,TGTGCCAGCAGTTTGAGGCAGGGTGAAGCTTTCTTT
TRBV25-1,once,TRBD1,TRBJ1-5,CASSRGDQPQHF,TGTGCCAGCAGCAGGGGGGATCAGCCCCAGCATTTT
TRBV7-2,.,.,TRBJ2-5,CASSPTVVGTQYF,TGTGCCAGCAGCCCGACTGTCGTCGGGACCCAGTACTTC
TRBV4-1,.,.,TRBJ2-1,CASSQHSSYNEQFF,TGCGCCAGCAGCCAACATAGCTCCTACAATGAGCAGTTCTTC
TRBV7-2,.,.,TRBJ1-3,CASSPSSGNTIYF,TGTGCCAGCAGTCCAAGCTCTGGAAACACCATATATTTT